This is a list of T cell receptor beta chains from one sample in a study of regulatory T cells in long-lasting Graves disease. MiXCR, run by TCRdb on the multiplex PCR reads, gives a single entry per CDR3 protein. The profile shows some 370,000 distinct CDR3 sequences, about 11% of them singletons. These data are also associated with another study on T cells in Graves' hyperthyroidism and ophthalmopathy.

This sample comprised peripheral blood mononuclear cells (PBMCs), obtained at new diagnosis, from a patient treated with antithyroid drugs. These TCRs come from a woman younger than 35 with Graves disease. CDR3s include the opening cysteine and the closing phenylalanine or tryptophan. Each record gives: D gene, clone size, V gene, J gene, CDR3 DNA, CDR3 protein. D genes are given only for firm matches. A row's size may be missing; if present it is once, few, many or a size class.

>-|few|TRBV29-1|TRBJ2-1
TGCAGCGTTGAGGAGGGCCAAGTGAATGAGCAGTTCTTC
CSVEEGQVNEQFF
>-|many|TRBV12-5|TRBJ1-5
TGTGCTAGTGGTTTGAGGACAGAGTTCAATCAGCCCCAGCATTTT
CASGLRTEFNQPQHF
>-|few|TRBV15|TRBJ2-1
TGTGCCACCAGCAGAGACAGGGCATCTTACAATGAGCAGTTCTTC
CATSRDRASYNEQFF
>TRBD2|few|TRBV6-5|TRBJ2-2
TGTGCCAGCAGTTACTTCCTTCCCGGGGGGGCGAACACCGGGGAGCTGTTTTTT
CASSYFLPGGANTGELFF
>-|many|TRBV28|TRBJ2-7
TGTGCCAGCAGTTTATCTGGCGGGCGCGACTACGAGCAGTACTTC
CASSLSGGRDYEQYF
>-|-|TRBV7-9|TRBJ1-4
TGTGCCAGCGGCTCTAGTATGGCTCTCGGGGAACTGTTTTTT
CASGSSMALGELFF
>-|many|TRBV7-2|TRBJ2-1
TGTGCCAGCAGCTTACCCTCGTCCCCTCTGGAGTTCTTC
CASSLPSSPLEFF
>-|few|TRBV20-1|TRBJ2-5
TGCAGTGCTTACATGGCAGGGCTACAAGAGACCCAGTACTTC
CSAYMAGLQETQYF
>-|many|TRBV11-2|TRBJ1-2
TGTGCCAGCAGATCATACGCGGGACGGCGCTATGGCTACACCTTC
CASRSYAGRRYGYTF
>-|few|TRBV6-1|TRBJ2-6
TGTGCCAGCAGTCAAACAACCGAAGGGGCCAACGTCCTGACTTTC
CASSQTTEGANVLTF
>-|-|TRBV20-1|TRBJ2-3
TGCAGTGCTAGATCAGGGGTTCGGGCAGATACGCAGTATTTT
CSARSGVRADTQYF
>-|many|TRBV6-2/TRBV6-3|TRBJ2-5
TGTGCCAGCAGTTACGGGGAGACCCAGTACTTC
CASSYGETQYF
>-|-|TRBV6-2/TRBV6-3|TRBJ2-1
TGTGCCAGCAGCGAGGGATTATACAATGAGCAGTTCTTC
CASSEGLYNEQFF
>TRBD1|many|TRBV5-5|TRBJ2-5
TGTGCCAGCAGCCCGAATCGGGACAGGGGAGGGGAGACCCAGTACTTC
CASSPNRDRGGETQYF
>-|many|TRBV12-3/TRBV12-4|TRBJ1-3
TGTGCCAGCAGTTTTCCTTCTGGAAACACCATATATTTT
CASSFPSGNTIYF
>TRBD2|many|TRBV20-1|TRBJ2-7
TGCAGTGCTAGAGTTCCTAGCGGGATCTTGTACGAGCAGTACTTC
CSARVPSGILYEQYF
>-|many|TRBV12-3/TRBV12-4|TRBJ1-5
TGTGCCAGCAGTTTCGGGGATCAGCCCCAGCATTTT
CASSFGDQPQHF
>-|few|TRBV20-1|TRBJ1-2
TGCAGTGCTAGACCGAGACTTCACGAGGGTGACAGAACAGATGGCTACACCTTC
CSARPRLHEGDRTDGYTF
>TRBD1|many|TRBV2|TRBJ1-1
TGTGCCAGCAGTATATGGGACAGGGGAAACACTGAAGCTTTCTTT
CASSIWDRGNTEAFF
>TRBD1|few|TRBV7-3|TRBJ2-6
TGTGCCAGCAGCTTCGGGACAGGTAGCTCTGGGGCCAACGTCCTGACTTTC
CASSFGTGSSGANVLTF
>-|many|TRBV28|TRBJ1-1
TGTGCCAGCAGTTTCTATCTCCAAGACACTGAAGCTTTCTTT
CASSFYLQDTEAFF
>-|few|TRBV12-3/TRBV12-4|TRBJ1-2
TGTGCCAGCCTCCTGGGGGGAACTAACTATGGCTACACCTTC
CASLLGGTNYGYTF
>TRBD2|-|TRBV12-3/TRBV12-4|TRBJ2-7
TGTGCCAGCAGTCCGATAGCGGGAGTTCTCTACGAGCAGTACTTC
CASSPIAGVLYEQYF